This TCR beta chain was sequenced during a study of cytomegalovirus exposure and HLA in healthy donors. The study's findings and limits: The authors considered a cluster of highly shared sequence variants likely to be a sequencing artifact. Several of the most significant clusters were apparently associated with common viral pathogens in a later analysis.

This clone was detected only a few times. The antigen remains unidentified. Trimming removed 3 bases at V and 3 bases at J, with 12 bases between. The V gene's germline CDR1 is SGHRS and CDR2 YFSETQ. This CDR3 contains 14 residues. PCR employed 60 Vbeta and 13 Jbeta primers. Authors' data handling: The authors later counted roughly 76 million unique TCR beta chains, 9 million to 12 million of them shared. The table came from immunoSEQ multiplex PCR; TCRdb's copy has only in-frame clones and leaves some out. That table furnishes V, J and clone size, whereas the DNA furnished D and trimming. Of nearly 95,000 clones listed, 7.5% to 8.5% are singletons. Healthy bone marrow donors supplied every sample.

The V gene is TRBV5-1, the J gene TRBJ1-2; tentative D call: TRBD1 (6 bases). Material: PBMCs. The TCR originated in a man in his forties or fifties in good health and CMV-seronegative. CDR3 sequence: CASSWETGDYGYTF. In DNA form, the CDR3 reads TGCGCCAGCAGCTGGGAGACAGGTGACTATGGCTACACCTTC.